The text below deals with one T cell receptor (beta chain). Its cognate antigen is unknown. Amplification used 60 Vbeta primers and 13 Jbeta primers. Methods used by the authors: Roughly 10 million shared chains were among tens of millions of unique TCR beta chains counted in a later analysis. TCRdb's table, derived via immunoSEQ multiplex PCR, lists solely in-frame clones and lacks some. The D gene and trimming were derived from the DNA, and the V and J assignments and clone size from that table. The repertoire holds 150,000 to 180,000 clones, with roughly 77% as singletons. This record comes from a study of cytomegalovirus exposure and HLA in healthy donors. Findings and limits, study-wide: CMV serostatus was the sole immune exposure data available. A further, later analysis showed that HLA-associated TCR beta chains (compared with equally common others) were more clonally expanded.

V was pared by 1 base and J by 6 bases, with 4 bases of the junction left unmatched. This CDR3 has 15 amino acids. Germline assignment: CDR1 LNHDA and CDR2 SQIVND (reference sequence). Source material: PBMCs. The chain is built from TRBV19 and TRBJ1-5; 9 bases map to TRBD1. The TCR was taken from a man aged 25-45 years in good health and CMV-seropositive. CDR3 sequence (DNA): TGTGCCAGTAGTATAGGGGGGACAGGGTTTCAGCCCCAGCATTTT. It codes for CASSIGGTGFQPQHF.